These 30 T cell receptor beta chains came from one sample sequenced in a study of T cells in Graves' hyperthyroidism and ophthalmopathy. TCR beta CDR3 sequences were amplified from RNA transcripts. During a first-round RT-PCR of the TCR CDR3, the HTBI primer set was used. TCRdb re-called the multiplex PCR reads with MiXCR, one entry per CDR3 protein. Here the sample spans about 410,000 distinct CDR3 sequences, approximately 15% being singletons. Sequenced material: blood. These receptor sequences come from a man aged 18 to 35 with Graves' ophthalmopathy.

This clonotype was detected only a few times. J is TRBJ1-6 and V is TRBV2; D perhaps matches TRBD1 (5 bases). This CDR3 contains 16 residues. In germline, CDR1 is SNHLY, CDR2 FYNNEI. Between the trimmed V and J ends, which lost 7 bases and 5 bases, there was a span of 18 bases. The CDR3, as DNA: TGTGCCAGCACCCCCCGCAGGACACCTAATAATTCACCCCTCCACTTT. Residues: CASTPRRTPNNSPLHF.

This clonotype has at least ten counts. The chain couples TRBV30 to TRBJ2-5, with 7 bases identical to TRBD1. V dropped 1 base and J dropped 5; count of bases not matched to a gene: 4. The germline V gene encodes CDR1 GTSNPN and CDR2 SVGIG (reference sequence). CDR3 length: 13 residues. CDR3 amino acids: CAWSAGTAETQYF. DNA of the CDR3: TGTGCCTGGAGTGCCGGGACAGCTGAGACCCAGTACTTC.

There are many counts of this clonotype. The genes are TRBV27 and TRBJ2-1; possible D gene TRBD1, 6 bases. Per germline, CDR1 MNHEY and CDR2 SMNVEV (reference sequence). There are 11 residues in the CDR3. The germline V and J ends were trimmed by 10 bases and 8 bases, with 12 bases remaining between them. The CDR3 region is CATIQGHEQFF. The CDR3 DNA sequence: TGTGCCACAATACAGGGCCATGAGCAGTTCTTC.

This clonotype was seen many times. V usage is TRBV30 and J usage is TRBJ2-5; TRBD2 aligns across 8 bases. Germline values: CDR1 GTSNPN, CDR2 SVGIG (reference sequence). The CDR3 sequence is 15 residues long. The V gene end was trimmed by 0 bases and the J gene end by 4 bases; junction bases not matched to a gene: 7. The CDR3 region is CAWSVRGGRGETQYF. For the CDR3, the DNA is TGTGCCTGGAGTGTACGCGGGGGGCGCGGAGAGACCCAGTACTTC. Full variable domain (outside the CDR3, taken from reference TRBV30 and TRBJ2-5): SQTIHQWPATLVQPVGSPLSLECTVEGTSNPNLYWYRQAAGRGLQLLFYSVGIGQISSEVPQNLSASRPQDRQFILSSKKLLLSDSGFYLCAWSVRGGRGETQYFGPGTRLLVL.

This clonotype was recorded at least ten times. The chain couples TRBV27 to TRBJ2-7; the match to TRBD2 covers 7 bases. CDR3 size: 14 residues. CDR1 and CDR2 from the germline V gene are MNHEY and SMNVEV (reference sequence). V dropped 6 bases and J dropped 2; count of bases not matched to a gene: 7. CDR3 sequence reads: CASSLRGVTYEQYF. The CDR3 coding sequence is TGTGCCAGCAGCCTACGGGGGGTGACCTACGAGCAGTACTTC.

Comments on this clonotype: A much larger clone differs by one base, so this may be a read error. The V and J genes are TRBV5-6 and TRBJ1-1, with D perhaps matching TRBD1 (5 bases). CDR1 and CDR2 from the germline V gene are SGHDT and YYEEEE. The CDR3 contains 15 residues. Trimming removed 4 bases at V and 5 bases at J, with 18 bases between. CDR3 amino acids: CASSMRDVWMTEAFF. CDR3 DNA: TGTGCCAGCAGCATGCGGGACGTTTGGATGACTGAAGCTTTCTTT.

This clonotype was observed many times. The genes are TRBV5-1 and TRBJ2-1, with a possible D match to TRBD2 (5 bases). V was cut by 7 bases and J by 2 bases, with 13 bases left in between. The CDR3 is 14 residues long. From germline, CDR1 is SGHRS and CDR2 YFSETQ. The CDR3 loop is CASGLLGPYNEQFF. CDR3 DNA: TGCGCCAGCGGATTACTAGGCCCCTACAATGAGCAGTTCTTC.

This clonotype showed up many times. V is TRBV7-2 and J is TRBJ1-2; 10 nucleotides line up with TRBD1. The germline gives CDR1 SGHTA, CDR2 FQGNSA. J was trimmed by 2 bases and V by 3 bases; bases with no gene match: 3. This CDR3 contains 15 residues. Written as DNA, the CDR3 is TGTGCCAGCAGCTTCGGACAGGGGGTAAACTATGGCTACACCTTC. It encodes CASSFGQGVNYGYTF.

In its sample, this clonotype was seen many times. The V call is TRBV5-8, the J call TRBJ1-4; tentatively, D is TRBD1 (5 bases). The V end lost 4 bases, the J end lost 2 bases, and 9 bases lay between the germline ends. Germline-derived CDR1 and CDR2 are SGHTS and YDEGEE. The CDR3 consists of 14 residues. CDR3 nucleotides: TGTGCCAGCAGCAGGGGCGGGACTAATGAAAAACTGTTTTTT. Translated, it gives CASSRGGTNEKLFF.

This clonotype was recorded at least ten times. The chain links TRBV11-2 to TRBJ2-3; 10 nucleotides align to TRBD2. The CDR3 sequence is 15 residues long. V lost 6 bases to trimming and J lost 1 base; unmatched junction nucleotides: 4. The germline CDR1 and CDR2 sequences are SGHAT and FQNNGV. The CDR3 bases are TGTGCCAGCAGAGGCGGGACTAGCGGCACAGATACGCAGTATTTT. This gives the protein CASRGGTSGTDTQYF.

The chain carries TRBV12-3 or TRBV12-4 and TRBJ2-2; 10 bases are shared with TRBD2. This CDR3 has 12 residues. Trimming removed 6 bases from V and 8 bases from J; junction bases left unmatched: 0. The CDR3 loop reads CASRLAGGELFF. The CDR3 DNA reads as TGTGCCAGCAGACTAGCGGGAGGGGAGCTGTTTTTT.

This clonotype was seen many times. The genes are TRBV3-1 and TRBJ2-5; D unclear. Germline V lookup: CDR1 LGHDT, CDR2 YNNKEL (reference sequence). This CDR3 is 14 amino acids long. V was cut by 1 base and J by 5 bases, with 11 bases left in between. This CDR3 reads CASSQGDTFETQYF. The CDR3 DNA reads TGTGCCAGCAGCCAAGGGGATACTTTTGAGACCCAGTACTTC.

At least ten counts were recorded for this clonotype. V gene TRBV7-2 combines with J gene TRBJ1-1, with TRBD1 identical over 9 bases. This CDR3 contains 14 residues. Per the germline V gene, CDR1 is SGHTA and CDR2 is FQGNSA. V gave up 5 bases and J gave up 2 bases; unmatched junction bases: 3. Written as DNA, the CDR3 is TGTGCCAGCAGCACGGACAGGGGAAACACTGAAGCTTTCTTT. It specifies CASSTDRGNTEAFF.

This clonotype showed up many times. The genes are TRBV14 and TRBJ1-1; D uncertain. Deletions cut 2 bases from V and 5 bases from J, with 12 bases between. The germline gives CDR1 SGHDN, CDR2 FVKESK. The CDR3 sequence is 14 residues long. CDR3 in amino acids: CASSQISGGTEAFF. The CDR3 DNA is TGTGCCAGCAGCCAAATTTCAGGTGGGACTGAAGCTTTCTTT. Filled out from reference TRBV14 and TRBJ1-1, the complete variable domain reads EAGVTQFPSHSVIEKGQTVTLRCDPISGHDNLYWYRRVMGKEIKFLLHFVKESKQDESGMPNNRFLAERTGGTYSTLKVQPAELEDSGVYFCASSQISGGTEAFFGQGTRLTVV.

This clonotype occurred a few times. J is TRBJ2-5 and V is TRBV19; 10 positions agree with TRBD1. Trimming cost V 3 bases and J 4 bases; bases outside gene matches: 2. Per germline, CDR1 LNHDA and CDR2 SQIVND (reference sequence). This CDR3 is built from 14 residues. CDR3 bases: TGTGCCAGTAGTATTTGGGACAGGGGAGAGACCCAGTACTTC. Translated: CASSIWDRGETQYF.

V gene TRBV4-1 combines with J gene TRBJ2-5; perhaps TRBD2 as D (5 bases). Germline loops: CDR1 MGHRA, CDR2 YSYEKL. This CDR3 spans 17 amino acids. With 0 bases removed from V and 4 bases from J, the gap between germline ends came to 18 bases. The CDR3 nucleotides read TGCGCCAGCAGCCAAGATGAGAGGGCCACCACTGGAGAGACCCAGTACTTC. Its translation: CASSQDERATTGETQYF.

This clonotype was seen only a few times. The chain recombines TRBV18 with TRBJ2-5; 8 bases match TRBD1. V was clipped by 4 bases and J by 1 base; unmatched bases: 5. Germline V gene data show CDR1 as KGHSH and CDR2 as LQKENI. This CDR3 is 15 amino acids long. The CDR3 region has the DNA TGTGCCAGCTCACGGTCCAGGGGGCTCCAAGAGACCCAGTACTTC. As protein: CASSRSRGLQETQYF.

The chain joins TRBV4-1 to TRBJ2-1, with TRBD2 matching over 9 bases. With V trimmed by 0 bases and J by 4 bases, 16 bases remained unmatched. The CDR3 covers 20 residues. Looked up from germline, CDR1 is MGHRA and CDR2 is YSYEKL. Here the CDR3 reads CASSQDIFIIAGDRYNEQFF. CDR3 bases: TGCGCCAGCAGCCAAGATATTTTTATAATAGCGGGAGATCGGTACAATGAGCAGTTCTTC.

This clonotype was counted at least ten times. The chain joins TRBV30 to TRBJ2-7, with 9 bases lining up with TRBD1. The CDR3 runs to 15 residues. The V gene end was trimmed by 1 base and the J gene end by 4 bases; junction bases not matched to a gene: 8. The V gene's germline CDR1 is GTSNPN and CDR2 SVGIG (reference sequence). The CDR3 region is CAWSGGGTGRYEQYF. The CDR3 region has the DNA TGTGCCTGGAGTGGAGGCGGGACAGGGAGGTACGAGCAGTACTTC. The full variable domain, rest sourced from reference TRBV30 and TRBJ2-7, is SQTIHQWPATLVQPVGSPLSLECTVEGTSNPNLYWYRQAAGRGLQLLFYSVGIGQISSEVPQNLSASRPQDRQFILSSKKLLLSDSGFYLCAWSGGGTGRYEQYFGPGTRLTVT.

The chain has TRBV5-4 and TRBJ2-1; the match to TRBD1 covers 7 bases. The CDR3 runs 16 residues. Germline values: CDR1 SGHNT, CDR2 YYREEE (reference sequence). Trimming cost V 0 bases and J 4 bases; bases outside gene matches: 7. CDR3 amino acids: CASSLDPDRRYNEQFF. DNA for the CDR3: TGTGCCAGCAGCTTGGATCCGGACAGGCGTTACAATGAGCAGTTCTTC.

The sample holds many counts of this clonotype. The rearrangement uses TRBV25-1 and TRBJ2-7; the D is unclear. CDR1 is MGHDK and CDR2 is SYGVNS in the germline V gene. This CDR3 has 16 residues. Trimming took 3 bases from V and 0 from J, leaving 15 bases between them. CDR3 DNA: TGTGCCAGCAGTGATTCCGACGGCGGTAGCTCCTACGAGCAGTACTTC. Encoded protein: CASSDSDGGSSYEQYF.

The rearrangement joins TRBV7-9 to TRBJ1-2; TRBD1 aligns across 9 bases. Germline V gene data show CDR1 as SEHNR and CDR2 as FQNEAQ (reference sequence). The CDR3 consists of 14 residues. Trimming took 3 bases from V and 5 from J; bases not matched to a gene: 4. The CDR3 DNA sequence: TGTGCCAGCAGCTTGGGGACAGGGTATTATGGCTACACCTTC. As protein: CASSLGTGYYGYTF.

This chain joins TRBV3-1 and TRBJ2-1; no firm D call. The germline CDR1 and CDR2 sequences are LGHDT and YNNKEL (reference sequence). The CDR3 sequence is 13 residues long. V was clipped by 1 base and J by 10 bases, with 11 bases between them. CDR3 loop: CASSQGLRGEQFF. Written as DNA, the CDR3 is TGTGCCAGCAGCCAAGGTCTTCGAGGCGAGCAGTTCTTC.

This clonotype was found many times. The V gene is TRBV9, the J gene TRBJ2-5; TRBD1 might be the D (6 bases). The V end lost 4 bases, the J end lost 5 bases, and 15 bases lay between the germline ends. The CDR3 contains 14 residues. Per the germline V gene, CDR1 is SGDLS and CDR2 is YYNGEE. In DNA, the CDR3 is TGTGCCAGCAGCCCCAGGACAGTGTGGGAGACCCAGTACTTC. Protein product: CASSPRTVWETQYF.

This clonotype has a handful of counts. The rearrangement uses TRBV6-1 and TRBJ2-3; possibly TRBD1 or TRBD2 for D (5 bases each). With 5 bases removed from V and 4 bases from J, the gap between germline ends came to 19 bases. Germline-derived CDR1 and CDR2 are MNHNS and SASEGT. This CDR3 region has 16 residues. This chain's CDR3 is CASSRRDRNYPDTQYF. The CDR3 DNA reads TGTGCCAGCAGTCGCCGGGACCGAAATTATCCAGATACGCAGTATTTT.

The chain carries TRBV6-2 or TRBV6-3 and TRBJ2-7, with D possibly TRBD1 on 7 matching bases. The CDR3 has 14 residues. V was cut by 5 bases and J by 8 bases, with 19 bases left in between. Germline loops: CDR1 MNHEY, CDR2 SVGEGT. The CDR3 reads CASSDGSGGYKQYF. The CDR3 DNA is TGTGCCAGCAGTGACGGTTCAGGGGGGTACAAGCAGTACTTC.

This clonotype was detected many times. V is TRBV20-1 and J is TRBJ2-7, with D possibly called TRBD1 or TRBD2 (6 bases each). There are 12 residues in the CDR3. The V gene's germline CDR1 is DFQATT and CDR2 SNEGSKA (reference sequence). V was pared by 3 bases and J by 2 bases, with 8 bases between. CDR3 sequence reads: CSASGGAYEQYF. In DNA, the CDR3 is TGCAGTGCTAGCGGGGGCGCCTACGAGCAGTACTTC.

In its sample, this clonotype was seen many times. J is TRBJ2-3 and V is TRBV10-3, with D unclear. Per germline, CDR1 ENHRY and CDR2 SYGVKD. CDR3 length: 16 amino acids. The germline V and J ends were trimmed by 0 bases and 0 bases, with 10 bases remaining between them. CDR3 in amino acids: CAISESQYPSTDTQYF. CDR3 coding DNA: TGTGCCATCAGTGAGTCGCAGTACCCTAGCACAGATACGCAGTATTTT.

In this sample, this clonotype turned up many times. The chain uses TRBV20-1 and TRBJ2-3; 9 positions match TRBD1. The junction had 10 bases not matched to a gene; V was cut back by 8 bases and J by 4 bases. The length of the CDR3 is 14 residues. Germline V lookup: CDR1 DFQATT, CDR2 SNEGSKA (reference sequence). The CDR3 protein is CSPDTGGMADTQYF. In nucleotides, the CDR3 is TGCAGTCCAGACACAGGGGGCATGGCAGATACGCAGTATTTT.

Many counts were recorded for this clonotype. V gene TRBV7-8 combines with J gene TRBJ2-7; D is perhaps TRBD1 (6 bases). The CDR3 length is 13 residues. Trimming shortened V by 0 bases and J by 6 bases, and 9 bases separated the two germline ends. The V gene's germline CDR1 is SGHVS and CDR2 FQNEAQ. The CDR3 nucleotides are TGTGCCAGCAGCTTAGCCCTAGGGGGCGAGCAGTACTTC. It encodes CASSLALGGEQYF.